The clone carrying this T cell receptor (beta chain) was seen only a few times. One entry per CDR3 protein, called by TCRdb with MiXCR from the 5' RACE reads. The table lists 380,000 or so distinct CDR3 sequences, roughly 15% of them singletons. This entry belongs to a study of T-cell memory formation after mild COVID-19. This CDR3 has 14 amino acids. Germline CDR1 is MDHEN and CDR2 is SYDVKM. Trimming took 5 bases from V and 9 from J, leaving 19 bases between them. The specimen sequenced was PBMCs or a T cell subset sorted from them (not recorded which). The chain combines TRBV28 with TRBJ1-1; D remains unclear. The clonotype was recovered from a man aged 18 to 29 who had mild COVID-19 (a few samples of this study predate the infection). Cell type and time point are not known. CDR3 amino acids: CASSPPFGRVKAFF. Written as DNA, the CDR3 is TGTGCCAGCAGTCCTCCTTTCGGGCGGGTGAAAGCTTTCTTT.